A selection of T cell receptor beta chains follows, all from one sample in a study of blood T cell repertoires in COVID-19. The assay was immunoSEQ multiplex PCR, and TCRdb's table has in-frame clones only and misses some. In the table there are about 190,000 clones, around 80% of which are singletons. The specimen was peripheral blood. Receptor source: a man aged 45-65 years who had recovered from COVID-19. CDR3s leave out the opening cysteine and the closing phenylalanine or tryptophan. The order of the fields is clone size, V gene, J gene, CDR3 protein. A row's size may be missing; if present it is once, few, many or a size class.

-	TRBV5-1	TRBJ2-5	ASLEGAGGETQY
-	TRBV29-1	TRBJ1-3	SVEELGNTIY
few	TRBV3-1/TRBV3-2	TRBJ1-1	ASSQGRGAF
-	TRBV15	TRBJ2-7	ATSREITAYEQY
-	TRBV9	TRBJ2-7	ASSEGGGRPSYEQY
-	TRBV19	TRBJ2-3	ASSMDRAEGTDTQY
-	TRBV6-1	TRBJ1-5	ASSGLVSYSNQPQH
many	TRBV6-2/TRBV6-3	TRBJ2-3	ASSSGRDTDTQY
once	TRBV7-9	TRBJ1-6	ASSSRTGVDSPLH
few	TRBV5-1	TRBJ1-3	ASTLTWSSGNTIY
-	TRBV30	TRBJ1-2	ACGTGRPYGYT
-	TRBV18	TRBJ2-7	ASSLPRTSGGASYEQY
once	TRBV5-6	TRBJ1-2	ASSLGPKRTGDGHGYT
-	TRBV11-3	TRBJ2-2	ASSVWGDAGELF
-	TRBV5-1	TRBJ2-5	ASSFPGEETQY
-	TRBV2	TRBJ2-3	ASSDQTPSTQY
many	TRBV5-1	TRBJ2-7	ASSVLGQAMYEQY
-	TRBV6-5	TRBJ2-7	ATSSGTETYEQY
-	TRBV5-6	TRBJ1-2	ASSYGTRRDYGYT
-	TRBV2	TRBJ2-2	ASSSPGYLAGETGELF
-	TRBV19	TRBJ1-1	ASSIVGDREAF
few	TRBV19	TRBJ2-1	ASGAGVGEQF
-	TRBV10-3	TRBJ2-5	AISERESQETQY
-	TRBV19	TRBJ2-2	ASSIVIILADPGGELF
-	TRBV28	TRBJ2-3	ASSLLVMGGPSTQY
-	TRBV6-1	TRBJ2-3	ASSDMQDTQY
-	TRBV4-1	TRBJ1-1	ASSQGGGRNTEAF
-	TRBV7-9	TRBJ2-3	ASSPRGGLTDTQY
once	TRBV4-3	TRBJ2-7	ASSQVLARAYEQY
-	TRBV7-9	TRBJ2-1	ASSLVRGIFDEQF
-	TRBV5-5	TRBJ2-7	ASSRSGTLNYEQY
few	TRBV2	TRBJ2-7	ATGGTFSYEQY
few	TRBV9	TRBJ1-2	ASSGPWTGNYGYT
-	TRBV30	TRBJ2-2	AWNEYGELF
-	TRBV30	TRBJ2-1	AWSVTRAASSYNEQF